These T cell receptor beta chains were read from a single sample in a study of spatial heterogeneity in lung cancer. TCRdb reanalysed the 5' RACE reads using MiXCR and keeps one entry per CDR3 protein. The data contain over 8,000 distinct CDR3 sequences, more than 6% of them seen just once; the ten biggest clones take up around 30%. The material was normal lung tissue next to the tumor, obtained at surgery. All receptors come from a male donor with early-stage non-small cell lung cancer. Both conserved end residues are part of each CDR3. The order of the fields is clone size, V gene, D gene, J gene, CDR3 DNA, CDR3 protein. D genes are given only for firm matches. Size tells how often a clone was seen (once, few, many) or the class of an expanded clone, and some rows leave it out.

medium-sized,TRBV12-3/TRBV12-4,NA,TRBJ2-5,TGTGCCAGCAGTTTAGGGACTCCCCCAGCCAGGGGAGAGACCCAGTACTTC,CASSLGTPPARGETQYF
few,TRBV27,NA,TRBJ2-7,TGTGCCAGCAGTTTAACCCTACGGTCCTACGAGCAGTACTTC,CASSLTLRSYEQYF
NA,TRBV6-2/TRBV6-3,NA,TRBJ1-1,TGTGCCAGCAGTTACTCGTCGCACAGCATGAACACTGAAGCTTTCTTT,CASSYSSHSMNTEAFF
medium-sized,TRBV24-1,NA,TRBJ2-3,TGTGCCACCAGTGATTTTTCGGGACCTTCAGATACGCAGTATTTT,CATSDFSGPSDTQYF
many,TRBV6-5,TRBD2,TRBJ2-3,TGTGCCAGCAGTCCGGGACTAGCGGGAGTCTTAGATACGCAGTATTTT,CASSPGLAGVLDTQYF
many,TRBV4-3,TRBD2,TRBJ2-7,TGCGCCAGCAGCCAAGACCTTCCTAGCGGGAGGAGGAACGAGCAGTACTTC,CASSQDLPSGRRNEQYF
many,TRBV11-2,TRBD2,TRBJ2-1,TGTGCCAGCAGCCCCCCCCCGGCTAGCGGGCTCTACAATGAGCAGTTCTTC,CASSPPPASGLYNEQFF
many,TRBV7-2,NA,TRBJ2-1,TGTGCCAGCAGCTTAGGCAACAATGAGCAGTTCTTC,CASSLGNNEQFF
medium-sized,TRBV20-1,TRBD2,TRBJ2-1,TGCAGTGCTAGGGACCTTCGCGGGAGCGTCCCCTTTGAGCAGTTCTTC,CSARDLRGSVPFEQFF
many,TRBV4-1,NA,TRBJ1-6,TGCGCCAGCAGCCAAGGGGAGGGATCGCGCCCCTTTGAATCACCCCTCCACTTT,CASSQGEGSRPFESPLHF
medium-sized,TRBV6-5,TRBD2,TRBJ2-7,TGTGCCAGCCGCGGGAGGAGGTACGAGCAGTACTTC,CASRGRRYEQYF
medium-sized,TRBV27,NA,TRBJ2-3,TGTGCCAGCAGTTTGGGGGGGCGTAGCACAGATACGCAGTATTTT,CASSLGGRSTDTQYF
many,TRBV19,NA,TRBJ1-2,TGTGCCAGTAGTAGGCACGCCAGGACTGGCTATGGCTACACCTTC,CASSRHARTGYGYTF
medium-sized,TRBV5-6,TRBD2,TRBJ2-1,TGTGCCAGCAGTCTCCCGCTAGCGGGGTCAAAGCAGTTCTTC,CASSLPLAGSKQFF
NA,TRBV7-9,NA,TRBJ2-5,TGTGCCAGCAGCTCCCCGTCCGCCCAGTACTTC,CASSSPSAQYF